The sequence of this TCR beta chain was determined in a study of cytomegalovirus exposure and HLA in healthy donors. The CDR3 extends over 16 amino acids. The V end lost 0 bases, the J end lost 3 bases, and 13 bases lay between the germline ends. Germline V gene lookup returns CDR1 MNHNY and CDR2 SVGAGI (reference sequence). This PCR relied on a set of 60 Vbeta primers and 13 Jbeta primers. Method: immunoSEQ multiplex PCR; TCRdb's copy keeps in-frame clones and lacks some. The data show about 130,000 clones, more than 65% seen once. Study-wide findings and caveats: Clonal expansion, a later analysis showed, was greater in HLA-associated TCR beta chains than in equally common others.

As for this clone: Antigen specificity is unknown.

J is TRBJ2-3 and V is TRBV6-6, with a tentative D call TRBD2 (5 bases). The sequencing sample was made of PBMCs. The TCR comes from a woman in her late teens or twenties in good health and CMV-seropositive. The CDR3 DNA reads TGTGCCAGCAGTTACTCGATAGCCCGGGGTACAGATACGCAGTATTTT. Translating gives CASSYSIARGTDTQYF.